Following are 8 T cell receptor beta chains from one sample sequenced in a study of blood T cell repertoires in COVID-19. Some clones are missing from TCRdb's copy, which holds only in-frame ones; the method was immunoSEQ multiplex PCR. Of 65,000 or so clones detected, over 70% appear once; the ten largest clones hold roughly 10%. Sequenced input: peripheral blood. These receptors were taken from a man aged 30 to 45 with COVID-19, enrolled during active disease.

This sequence joins TRBV6-5 and TRBJ2-5; 7 bases fit TRBD2. Germline V lookup: CDR1 MNHEY, CDR2 SVGAGI. This CDR3 has 16 residues. With 4 bases clipped from V and 9 bases from J, the junction kept 17 bases outside the gene matches. This chain's CDR3 is CASSSPSGEAPLAQYF. The CDR3 nucleotides are TGTGCCAGCAGTTCCCCTAGCGGAGAAGCCCCCTTGGCCCAGTACTTC.

The chain uses TRBV4-2 and TRBJ2-1; 9 nucleotides align to TRBD1. CDR1 and CDR2 from the germline V gene are LGHNA and YNFKEQ. V was clipped by 0 bases and J by 9 bases; unmatched bases: 9. The CDR3 spans 16 residues. The CDR3 coding sequence is TGTGCCAGCAGCCAAGATCAGGGGACAGGGATGACTGAGCAGTTCTTC. Residues: CASSQDQGTGMTEQFF.

V gene TRBV19 combines with J gene TRBJ1-3, with D unresolved. The CDR3 consists of 12 residues. Trimming left V 3 bases short and J 7 bases short, with 7 bases between. The germline V gene encodes CDR1 LNHDA and CDR2 SQIVND (reference sequence). This CDR3 is CASSIPGNTIYF. The DNA for the CDR3 is TGTGCCAGTAGTATCCCGGGGAACACCATATATTTT.

The rearrangement joins TRBV18 to TRBJ2-1; 10 positions match TRBD2. This CDR3 is 17 amino acids long. Trimming removed 0 bases from V and 0 bases from J; junction bases left unmatched: 2. The germline V gene has CDR1 KGHSH and CDR2 LQKENI. CDR3 nucleotide sequence: TGTGCCAGCTCACCACCGAAGCGGGGGGGCTCCTACAATGAGCAGTTCTTC. It encodes CASSPPKRGGSYNEQFF.

Here the CDR3 DNA reads TGTGCCAGCAGTCTAGGCCCTGGAGCTAATGAAAAACTGTTTTTT. As protein: CASSLGPGANEKLFF. The chain has TRBV25-1 and TRBJ1-4; D gene unclear. Germline loops: CDR1 MGHDK, CDR2 SYGVNS. The CDR3 spans 15 residues. V was pared by 5 bases and J by 3 bases, with 13 bases between.

V gene TRBV7-9 combines with J gene TRBJ1-1; TRBD1 matches 8 bases. The germline V gene has CDR1 SEHNR and CDR2 FQNEAQ (reference sequence). The CDR3 covers 14 residues. After removal of 5 bases from V and 6 bases from J, the junction contained 8 bases not matched to a gene. This chain's CDR3 is CASSRRTGTPEAFF. CDR3 bases: TGTGCCAGCAGCCGACGGACAGGGACCCCTGAAGCTTTCTTT. The variable domain in full, completed from reference TRBV7-9 and TRBJ1-1, reads DTGVSQNPRHKITKRGQNVTFRCDPISEHNRLYWYRQTLGQGPEFLTYFQNEAQLEKSRLLSDRFSAERPKGSFSTLEIQRTEQGDSAMYLCASSRRTGTPEAFFGQGTRLTVV.

The rearrangement joins TRBV15 to TRBJ2-7; D remains ambiguous. Germline V gene data show CDR1 as LNHNV and CDR2 as YYDKDF (reference sequence). The V gene lost 3 bases and the J gene lost 5 bases, with 8 bases spanning the gap. The length of the CDR3 is 12 residues. The CDR3 DNA is TGTGCCACCAGCAGTGCAACAGACGAGCAGTACTTC. It encodes CATSSATDEQYF.

The CDR3 region has the DNA TGTGCCAGCTATTCCGGACAGGGTTTCCACGAGCAGTACTTC. It is translated as CASYSGQGFHEQYF. The chain links TRBV2 to TRBJ2-7; 8 bases fit TRBD1. CDR1 SNHLY and CDR2 FYNNEI come from the germline V gene. CDR3 length equals 14 residues. With 8 bases clipped from V and 5 bases from J, the junction kept 11 bases outside the gene matches.